This T cell receptor (beta chain) was retrieved from a study of blood T cell repertoires in COVID-19. Turning to the study itself: COVID-19 samples from acute and convalescent phases originated in the United States, Italy and Spain. PBMCs, B-cell-depleted T cells, or T cells provided the cDNA or gDNA that made up the material.

In the source study's methods: Estimates of nucleated cell counts were drawn from the amplification of reference gene primers. Produced via immunoSEQ multiplex PCR; TCRdb's table is partial and in-frame only. V and J calls plus clone size are reproduced from that table; the DNA served to infer D and trimming. The profile covers about 140,000 clones, with roughly 73% appearing a single time and 9% taken by the ten largest. The CDR3 is 15 amino acids. Germline loops: CDR1 SGHRS, CDR2 YFSETQ. V shed 4 bases and J shed 3 bases, with 16 bases lying between them. The sample was peripheral blood. This clonotype was sampled from a woman aged 45-60 years with active or convalescent COVID-19. This rearrangement joins TRBV5-1 to TRBJ2-5, with TRBD2 as a possible D gene (6 bases). The CDR3: CASSLGGHGKETQYF. The DNA for the CDR3 is TGCGCCAGCAGCCTCGGGGGTCACGGCAAAGAGACCCAGTACTTC.